This T cell receptor beta chain was obtained from a study of OX40 agonist ivuxolimab in advanced cancers. Germline V CDR1 and CDR2: SGHRS, YFSETQ. Unmatched junction bases numbered 8, after V lost 1 base and J lost 6 bases. The CDR3 runs 15 residues. Repertoires were generated with immunoSEQ multiplex PCR, while TCRdb's copy carries only in-frame clones and drops some. Here the sample spans over 40,000 clones, around 90% being singletons. The sample here was CD4+ or CD8+ T cells sorted from blood, taken in a trial of the OX40 agonist ivuxolimab. The origin of this receptor is an adult with an advanced solid tumor such as melanoma, head and neck, liver or kidney cancer. The V call is TRBV5-1, the J call TRBJ1-2; 8 bases align to TRBD1. This CDR3 reads CASSLSQGAYDGYTF. DNA of the CDR3: TGCGCCAGCAGCTTGTCTCAGGGGGCTTATGATGGCTACACCTTC.